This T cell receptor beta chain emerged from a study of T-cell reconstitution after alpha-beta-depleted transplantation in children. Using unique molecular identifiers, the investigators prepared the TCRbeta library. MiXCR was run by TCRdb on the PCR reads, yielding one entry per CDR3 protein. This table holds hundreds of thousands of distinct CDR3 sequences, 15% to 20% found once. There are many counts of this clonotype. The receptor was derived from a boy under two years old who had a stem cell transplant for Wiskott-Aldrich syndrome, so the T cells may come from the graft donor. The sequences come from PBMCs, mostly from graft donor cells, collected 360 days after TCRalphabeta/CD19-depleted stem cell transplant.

The DNA of the CDR3 is TGTGCCAGCAGCTTGGACAGGGAACGCGAGCAGTACTTC. Translating it yields CASSLDREREQYF. The rearrangement links TRBV7-2 to TRBJ2-7, with TRBD1 identical over 8 bases. The CDR3 runs 13 residues. V gave up 3 bases and J gave up 6 bases; unmatched junction bases: 4. Germline lookup yields CDR1 SGHTA and CDR2 FQGNSA. Drawing the rest from reference TRBV7-2 and TRBJ2-7, the complete variable domain is GAGVSQSPSNKVTEKGKDVELRCDPISGHTALYWYRQSLGQGLEFLIYFQGNSAPDKSGLPSDRFSAERTGGSVSTLTIQRTQQEDSAVYLCASSLDREREQYFGPGTRLTVT.